This T cell receptor (beta chain) was retrieved from a study of response to subunit inactivated influenza vaccine. Study-level findings and limits: Seasonal influenza vaccination, on each occasion, was suggested by the authors to recruit few new T cells.

This clonotype has at least ten counts. What it binds is not known. The CDR3 has 13 residues. The germline gives CDR1 SGHRS, CDR2 YFSETQ. The ends were cut back, 7 bases at V and 8 bases at J, with 16 bases in the middle. MiXCR, applied by TCRdb to the RT-PCR reads, yields one record per CDR3 protein. This table holds 530,000 or so distinct CDR3 sequences, 10% to 15% found once. This specimen was PBMCs from blood, taken on the day of vaccination. This clonotype originated in a man in his fifties who received an inactivated influenza vaccine. The chain employs TRBV5-1 and TRBJ2-1; D may be TRBD2 (5 bases). The CDR3 is CASAPLAIDEQFF. For the CDR3, the DNA is TGCGCCAGCGCCCCCCTAGCAATCGATGAGCAGTTCTTC.